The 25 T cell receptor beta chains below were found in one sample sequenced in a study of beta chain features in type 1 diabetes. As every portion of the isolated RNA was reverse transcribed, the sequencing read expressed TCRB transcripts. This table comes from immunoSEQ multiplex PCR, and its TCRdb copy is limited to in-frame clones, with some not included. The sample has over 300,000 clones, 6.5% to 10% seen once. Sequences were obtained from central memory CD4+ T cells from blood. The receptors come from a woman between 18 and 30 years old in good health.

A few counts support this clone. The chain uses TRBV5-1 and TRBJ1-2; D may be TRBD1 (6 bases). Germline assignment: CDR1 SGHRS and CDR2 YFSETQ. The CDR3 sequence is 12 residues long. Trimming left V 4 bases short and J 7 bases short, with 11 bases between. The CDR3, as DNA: TGCGCCAGCAGCCTGGACAGTTTTGGCTACACCTTC. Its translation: CASSLDSFGYTF.

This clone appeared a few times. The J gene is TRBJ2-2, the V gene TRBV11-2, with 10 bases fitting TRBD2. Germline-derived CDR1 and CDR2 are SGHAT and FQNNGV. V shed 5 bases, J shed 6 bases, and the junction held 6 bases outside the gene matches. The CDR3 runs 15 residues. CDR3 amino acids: CASSHTGLAAGELFF. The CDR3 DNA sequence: TGTGCCAGCAGCCATACTGGACTAGCGGCCGGGGAGCTGTTTTTT.

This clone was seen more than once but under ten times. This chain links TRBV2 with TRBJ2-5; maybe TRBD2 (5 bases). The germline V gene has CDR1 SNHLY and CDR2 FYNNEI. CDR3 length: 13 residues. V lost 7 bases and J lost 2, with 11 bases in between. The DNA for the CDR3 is TGTGCCAGCAAGACGGACTTACAAGAGACCCAGTACTTC. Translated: CASKTDLQETQYF.

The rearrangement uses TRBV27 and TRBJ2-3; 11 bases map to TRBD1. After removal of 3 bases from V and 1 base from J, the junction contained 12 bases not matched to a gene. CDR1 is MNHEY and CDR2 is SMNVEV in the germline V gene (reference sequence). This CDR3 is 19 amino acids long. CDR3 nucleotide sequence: TGTGCCAGCAGTTTTCGGAGCGGACAGGGGGCCGTTCGCACAGATACGCAGTATTTT. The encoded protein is CASSFRSGQGAVRTDTQYF.

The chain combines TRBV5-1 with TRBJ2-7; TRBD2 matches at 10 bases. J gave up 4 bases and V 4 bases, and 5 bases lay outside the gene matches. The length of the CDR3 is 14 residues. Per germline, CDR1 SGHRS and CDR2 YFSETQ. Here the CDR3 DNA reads TGCGCCAGCAGCATAATAGCGGGAGGATACGAGCAGTACTTC. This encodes CASSIIAGGYEQYF.

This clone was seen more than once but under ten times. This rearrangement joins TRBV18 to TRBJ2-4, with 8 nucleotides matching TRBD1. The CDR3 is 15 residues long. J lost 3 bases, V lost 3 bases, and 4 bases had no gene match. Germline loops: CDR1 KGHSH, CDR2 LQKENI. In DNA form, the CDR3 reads TGTGCCAGCTCACCGGGACAGGAAAACAAAAACATTCAGTACTTC. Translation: CASSPGQENKNIQYF.

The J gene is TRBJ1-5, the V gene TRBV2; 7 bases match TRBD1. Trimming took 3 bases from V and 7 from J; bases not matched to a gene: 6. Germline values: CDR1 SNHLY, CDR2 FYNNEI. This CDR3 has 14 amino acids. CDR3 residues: CASSDDRVWQPQHF. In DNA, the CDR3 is TGTGCCAGCAGTGACGACAGGGTCTGGCAGCCCCAGCATTTT.

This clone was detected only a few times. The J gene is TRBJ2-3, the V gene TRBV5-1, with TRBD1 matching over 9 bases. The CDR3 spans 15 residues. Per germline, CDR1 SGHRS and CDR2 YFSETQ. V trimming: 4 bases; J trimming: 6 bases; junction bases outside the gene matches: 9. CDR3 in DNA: TGCGCCAGCAGCACACGGACAGGGGACCCTGATACGCAGTATTTT. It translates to CASSTRTGDPDTQYF.

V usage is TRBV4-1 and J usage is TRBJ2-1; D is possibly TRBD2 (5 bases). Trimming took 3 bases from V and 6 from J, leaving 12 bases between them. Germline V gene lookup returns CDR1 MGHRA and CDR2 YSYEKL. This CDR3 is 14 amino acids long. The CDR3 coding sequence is TGCGCCAGCAGCCATCTCTCTAGCAGCAATGAGCAGTTCTTC. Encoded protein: CASSHLSSSNEQFF.

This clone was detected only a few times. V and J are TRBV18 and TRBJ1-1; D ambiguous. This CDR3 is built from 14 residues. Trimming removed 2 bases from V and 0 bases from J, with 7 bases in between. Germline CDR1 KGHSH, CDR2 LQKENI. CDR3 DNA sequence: TGTGCCAGCTCACCAGCCGAGATGAACACTGAAGCTTTCTTT. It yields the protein CASSPAEMNTEAFF.

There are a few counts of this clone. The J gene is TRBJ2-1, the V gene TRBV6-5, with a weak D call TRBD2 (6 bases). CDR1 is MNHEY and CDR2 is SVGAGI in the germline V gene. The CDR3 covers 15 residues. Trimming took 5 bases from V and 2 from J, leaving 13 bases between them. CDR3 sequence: CASSPGAGPYNEQFF. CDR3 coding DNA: TGTGCCAGCAGTCCCGGAGCGGGCCCCTACAATGAGCAGTTCTTC.

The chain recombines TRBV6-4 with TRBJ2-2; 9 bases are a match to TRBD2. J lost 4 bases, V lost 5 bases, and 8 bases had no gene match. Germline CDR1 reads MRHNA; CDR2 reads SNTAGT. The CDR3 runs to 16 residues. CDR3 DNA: TGTGCCAGCAGTCGGGTAGCGGGAGCTCGCACCGGGGAGCTGTTTTTT. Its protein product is CASSRVAGARTGELFF.

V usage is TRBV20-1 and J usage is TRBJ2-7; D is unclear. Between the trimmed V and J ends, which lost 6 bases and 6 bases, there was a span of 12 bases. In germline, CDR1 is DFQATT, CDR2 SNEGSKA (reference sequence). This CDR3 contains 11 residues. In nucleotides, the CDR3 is TGCAGTGCCAAGAAAGTAGTCGAGCAGTACTTC. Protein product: CSAKKVVEQYF.

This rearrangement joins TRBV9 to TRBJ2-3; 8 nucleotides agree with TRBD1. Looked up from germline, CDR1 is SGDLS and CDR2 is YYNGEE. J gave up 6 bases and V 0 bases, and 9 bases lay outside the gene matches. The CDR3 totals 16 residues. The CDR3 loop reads CASSVDRDRIFDTQYF. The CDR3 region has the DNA TGTGCCAGCAGCGTAGATCGGGACAGGATTTTCGATACGCAGTATTTT.

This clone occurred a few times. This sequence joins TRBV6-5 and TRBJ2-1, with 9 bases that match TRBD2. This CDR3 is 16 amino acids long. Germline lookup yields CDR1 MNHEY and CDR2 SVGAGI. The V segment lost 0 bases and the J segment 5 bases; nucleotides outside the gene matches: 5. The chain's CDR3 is CASSYSAGGSHNEQFF. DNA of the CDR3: TGTGCCAGCAGTTACTCTGCGGGAGGGTCCCACAATGAGCAGTTCTTC.

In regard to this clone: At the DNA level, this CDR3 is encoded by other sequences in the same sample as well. Here the CDR3 DNA reads TGTGCCAGCTTGGGTCAGGGTCGTGGGACCCAGTACTTC. It translates to CASLGQGRGTQYF. The chain recombines TRBV6-6 with TRBJ2-5; possible D gene TRBD1, 5 bases. This CDR3 is built from 13 residues. Trimming shortened V by 8 bases and J by 7 bases, and 17 bases separated the two germline ends. Germline V gene sequence: CDR1 MNHNY, CDR2 SVGAGI (reference sequence).

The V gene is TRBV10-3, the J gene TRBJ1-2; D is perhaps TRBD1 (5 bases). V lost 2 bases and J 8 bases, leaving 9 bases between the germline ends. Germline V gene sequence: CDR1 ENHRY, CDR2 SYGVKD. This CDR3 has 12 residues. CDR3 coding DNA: TGTGCCATCAGTGAGGGGGCAGCAGGCTACACCTTC. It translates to CAISEGAAGYTF.

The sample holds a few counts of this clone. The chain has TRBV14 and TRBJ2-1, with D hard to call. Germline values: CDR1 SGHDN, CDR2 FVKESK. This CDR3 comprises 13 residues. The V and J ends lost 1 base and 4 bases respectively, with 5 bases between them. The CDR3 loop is CASSQVTYNEQFF. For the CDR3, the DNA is TGTGCCAGCAGCCAAGTGACATACAATGAGCAGTTCTTC.

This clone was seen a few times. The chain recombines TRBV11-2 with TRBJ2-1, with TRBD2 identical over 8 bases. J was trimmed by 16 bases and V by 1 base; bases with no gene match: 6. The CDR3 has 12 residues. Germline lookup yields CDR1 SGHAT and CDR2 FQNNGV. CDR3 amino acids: CASSLGGTSRFF. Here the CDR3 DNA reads TGTGCCAGCAGCTTAGGCGGGACTAGTCGCTTCTTC.

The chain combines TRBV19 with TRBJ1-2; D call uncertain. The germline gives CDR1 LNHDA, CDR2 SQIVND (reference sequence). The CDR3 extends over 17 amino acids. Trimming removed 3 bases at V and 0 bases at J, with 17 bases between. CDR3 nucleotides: TGTGCCAGTAGTATTAATGGTAGGCAGGAGACTAACTATGGCTACACCTTC. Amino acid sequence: CASSINGRQETNYGYTF.

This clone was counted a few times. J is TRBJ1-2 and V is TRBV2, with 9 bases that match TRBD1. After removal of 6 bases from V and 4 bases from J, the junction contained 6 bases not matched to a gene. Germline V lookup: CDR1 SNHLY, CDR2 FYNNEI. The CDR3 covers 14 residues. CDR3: CASRTGTGPYGYTF. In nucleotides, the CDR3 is TGTGCCAGCAGAACCGGGACAGGGCCCTATGGCTACACCTTC.

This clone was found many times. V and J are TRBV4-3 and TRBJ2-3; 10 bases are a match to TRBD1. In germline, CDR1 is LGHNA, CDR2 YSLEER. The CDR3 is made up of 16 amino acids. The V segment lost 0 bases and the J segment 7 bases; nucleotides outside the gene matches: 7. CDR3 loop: CASSQETGGGGNTQYF. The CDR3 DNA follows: TGCGCCAGCAGCCAAGAGACAGGGGGCGGGGGGAATACGCAGTATTTT.

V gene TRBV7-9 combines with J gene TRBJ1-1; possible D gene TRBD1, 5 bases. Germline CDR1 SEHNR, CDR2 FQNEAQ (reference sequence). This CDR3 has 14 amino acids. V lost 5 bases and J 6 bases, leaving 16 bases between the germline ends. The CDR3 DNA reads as TGTGCCAGCAGCGCCCGGGCAGGGTTCTCTGAAGCTTTCTTT. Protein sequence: CASSARAGFSEAFF.

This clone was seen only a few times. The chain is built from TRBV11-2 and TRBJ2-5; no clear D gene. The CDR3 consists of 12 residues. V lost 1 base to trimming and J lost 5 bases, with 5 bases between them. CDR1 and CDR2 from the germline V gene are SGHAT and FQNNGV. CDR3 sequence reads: CASSLVGETQYF. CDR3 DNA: TGTGCCAGCAGCTTAGTGGGGGAGACCCAGTACTTC.

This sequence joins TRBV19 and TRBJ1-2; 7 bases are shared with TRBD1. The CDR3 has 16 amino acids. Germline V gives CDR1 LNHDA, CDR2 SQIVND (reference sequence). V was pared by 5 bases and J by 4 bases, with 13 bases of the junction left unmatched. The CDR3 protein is CASSDRDRRVSYGYTF. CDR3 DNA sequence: TGTGCCAGTAGTGACCGGGACAGAAGAGTCTCCTATGGCTACACCTTC.